A single sample gave rise to the 24 T cell receptor beta chains below, sequenced in a study of early stage breast cancer tumors. The table came from immunoSEQ multiplex PCR; TCRdb's copy has only in-frame clones and leaves some out. This sample carries 27,000 or so clones, roughly 81% of them seen once, and the ten largest clones take about 10%. Sequencing used blood. These receptors all come from a person aged 45 to 59 with breast cancer.

This clone was recorded a few times. J is TRBJ1-6 and V is TRBV4-1, with a weak D call TRBD1 (6 bases). V was trimmed by 7 bases and J by 9 bases, leaving 13 bases between them. This CDR3 comprises 13 residues. Germline CDR1 reads MGHRA; CDR2 reads YSYEKL. Here the CDR3 reads CASKQGSVSPLHF. CDR3 DNA: TGCGCCAGCAAACAGGGTAGCGTTTCACCCCTCCACTTT.

J is TRBJ2-1 and V is TRBV6-5; D is tentatively TRBD1 or TRBD2 (5 bases each). Germline CDR1 reads MNHEY; CDR2 reads SVGAGI. The CDR3 is made up of 13 amino acids. Trimming shortened V by 5 bases and J by 7 bases, and 12 bases separated the two germline ends. The CDR3 protein is CASSNRGVNEQFF. Written as DNA, the CDR3 is TGTGCCAGCAGTAACCGGGGCGTAAATGAGCAGTTCTTC.

This clone has more than one count but fewer than ten. The gene calls are TRBV9 and TRBJ1-6; D is unclear. This CDR3 spans 15 amino acids. V shed 0 bases and J shed 5 bases, with 9 bases lying between them. CDR1 is SGDLS, CDR2 YYNGEE, per germline. The CDR3 spells CASSVEGGNNSPLHF. CDR3 sequence (DNA): TGTGCCAGCAGCGTAGAGGGAGGGAATAATTCACCCCTCCACTTT.

The chain is built from TRBV28 and TRBJ2-1; tentative D call: TRBD2 (6 bases). Trimming left V 5 bases short and J 2 bases short, with 22 bases between. The CDR3 spans 18 residues. Germline CDR1 is MDHEN and CDR2 is SYDVKM. Here the CDR3 DNA reads TGTGCCAGCAGTCCACTAAATCGAACTAGCAGAACCTACAATGAGCAGTTCTTC. Translation: CASSPLNRTSRTYNEQFF.

The V call is TRBV27, the J call TRBJ1-2; 9 positions match TRBD1. The CDR3 runs 15 residues. Losses at the gene ends were 6 bases for V and 6 bases for J; bases not matched to a gene: 11. Per germline, CDR1 MNHEY and CDR2 SMNVEV (reference sequence). The CDR3 sequence is CASRENTGQGNGYTF. CDR3 DNA: TGTGCCAGCAGAGAGAATACGGGACAGGGAAATGGCTACACCTTC.

The rearrangement links TRBV9 to TRBJ1-1; no clear D. Per the germline V gene, CDR1 is SGDLS and CDR2 is YYNGEE. This CDR3 is built from 13 residues. Trimming stripped 5 bases from V and 2 bases from J, with 10 bases between. CDR3 sequence: CASRDPANTEAFF. Here the CDR3 DNA reads TGTGCCAGCAGAGACCCGGCAAACACTGAAGCTTTCTTT.

This chain uses TRBV7-2 with TRBJ2-1, with a weak D call TRBD2 (6 bases). CDR1 and CDR2 (germline): SGHTA, FQGNSA. This CDR3 comprises 17 residues. Trimming left V 2 bases short and J 1 base short, with 15 bases between. This chain's CDR3 is CASSLNGGGYSYNEQFF. The CDR3 DNA follows: TGTGCCAGCAGCTTAAACGGGGGAGGCTATTCCTACAATGAGCAGTTCTTC.

This clone was picked up one time. CDR3 sequence: CASSLDVTGAGYTF. As DNA, the CDR3 is TGTGCCAGCAGCTTAGATGTTACGGGTGCCGGCTACACCTTC. This chain links TRBV7-9 with TRBJ1-2; D is uncertain. Trimming left V 1 base short and J 8 bases short, with 14 bases between. Germline V gene data show CDR1 as SEHNR and CDR2 as FQNEAQ (reference sequence). The CDR3 spans 14 residues. The full variable domain, rest sourced from reference TRBV7-9 and TRBJ1-2, is DTGVSQNPRHKITKRGQNVTFRCDPISEHNRLYWYRQTLGQGPEFLTYFQNEAQLEKSRLLSDRFSAERPKGSFSTLEIQRTEQGDSAMYLCASSLDVTGAGYTFGSGTRLTVV.

The chain uses TRBV7-3 and TRBJ2-3; possible D gene TRBD2, 6 bases. The germline gives CDR1 SGHTA, CDR2 FQGTGA. CDR3 length: 15 amino acids. Between the trimmed V and J ends, which lost 2 bases and 6 bases, there was a span of 15 bases. This CDR3 is CASSLEAGFMDTQYF. CDR3 nucleotides: TGTGCCAGCAGCTTAGAGGCGGGGTTCATGGATACGCAGTATTTT.

The chain employs TRBV6-1 and TRBJ1-5; D is ambiguous. Trimming cost V 3 bases and J 5 bases, with 2 bases left between them. The V gene's germline CDR1 is MNHNS and CDR2 SASEGT. This CDR3 is built from 11 residues. CDR3 coding DNA: TGTGCCAGCAGTGATCATCAGCCCCAGCATTTT. Its translation: CASSDHQPQHF.

The rearrangement uses TRBV9 and TRBJ2-1; 8 bases are shared with TRBD2. The CDR3 is 18 residues long. Germline CDR1 and CDR2: SGDLS and YYNGEE. V gave up 2 bases and J gave up 7 bases; unmatched junction bases: 17. This chain's CDR3 is CASSVSPRSGSLENEQFF. In nucleotides, the CDR3 is TGTGCCAGCAGCGTGAGTCCCCGAAGCGGGAGCCTAGAAAATGAGCAGTTCTTC.

About this clone itself: A much larger clone differs by one base, so this may be a read error. The V call is TRBV6-4, the J call TRBJ1-1, with D possibly being TRBD1 (5 bases). This CDR3 comprises 13 residues. Germline V gene lookup returns CDR1 MRHNA and CDR2 SNTAGT. V shed 4 bases and J shed 1 base, with 7 bases lying between them. DNA of the CDR3: TGTGCCAGCAGTGCCAGGGAGAACACTGAAGCTTTCTTT. Protein: CASSARENTEAFF.

This clone was observed a handful of times. The chain combines TRBV30 with TRBJ1-2; D call uncertain. The CDR3 has 12 residues. Germline lookup yields CDR1 GTSNPN and CDR2 SVGIG (reference sequence). Trimming shortened V by 1 base and J by 5 bases, and 8 bases separated the two germline ends. In DNA, the CDR3 is TGTGCCTGGAGTGGCCGCCGTTATGGCTACACCTTC. Amino acid sequence: CAWSGRRYGYTF. The entire variable domain, with the rest obtained from reference TRBV30 and TRBJ1-2, is as follows: SQTIHQWPATLVQPVGSPLSLECTVEGTSNPNLYWYRQAAGRGLQLLFYSVGIGQISSEVPQNLSASRPQDRQFILSSKKLLLSDSGFYLCAWSGRRYGYTFGSGTRLTVV.

CDR3 protein: CASSQELAGANTGELFF. The DNA for the CDR3 is TGTGCCAGCAGCCAAGAATTAGCGGGGGCGAACACCGGGGAGCTGTTTTTT. This chain joins TRBV14 and TRBJ2-2; 9 bases line up with TRBD2. This CDR3 comprises 17 residues. Germline V CDR1 and CDR2: SGHDN, FVKESK. The ends lost 0 bases at V and 0 bases at J; junction bases unmatched: 2.

This chain links TRBV5-4 with TRBJ1-4; 8 positions agree with TRBD1. This CDR3 spans 14 amino acids. V gave up 0 bases and J gave up 5 bases; unmatched junction bases: 0. Germline V gene sequence: CDR1 SGHNT, CDR2 YYREEE (reference sequence). The CDR3, as DNA: TGTGCCAGCAGCTTGGACAGGGGGAATGAAAAACTGTTTTTT. Its translation: CASSLDRGNEKLFF. The full variable domain, completed using reference TRBV5-4 and TRBJ1-4, is ETGVTQSPTHLIKTRGQQVTLRCSSQSGHNTVSWYQQALGQGPQFIFQYYREEENGRGNFPPRFSGLQFPNYSSELNVNALELDDSALYLCASSLDRGNEKLFFGSGTQLSVL.

The chain joins TRBV2 to TRBJ1-6; D unresolved. Trimming cost V 4 bases and J 4 bases, with 14 bases left between them. The CDR3 consists of 16 residues. Per the germline V gene, CDR1 is SNHLY and CDR2 is FYNNEI. CDR3 sequence: CASSVWKERYNSPLHF. DNA for the CDR3: TGTGCCAGCAGTGTCTGGAAGGAGAGGTATAATTCACCCCTCCACTTT.

This chain joins TRBV6-5 and TRBJ2-2; D is ambiguous. V shed 5 bases and J shed 1 base, with 5 bases lying between them. The CDR3 contains 13 residues. Germline V gene lookup returns CDR1 MNHEY and CDR2 SVGAGI. CDR3 in DNA: TGTGCCAGCAGTGCGGAGAACACCGGGGAGCTGTTTTTT. Protein sequence: CASSAENTGELFF.

The chain combines TRBV11-2 with TRBJ1-5; D unresolved. Germline assignment: CDR1 SGHAT and CDR2 FQNNGV. With 4 bases removed from V and 4 bases from J, the gap between germline ends came to 5 bases. The CDR3 is made up of 12 amino acids. This CDR3 is CASSSINQPQHF. The DNA of the CDR3 is TGTGCCAGCAGCTCGATTAATCAGCCCCAGCATTTT.

V gene TRBV5-4 combines with J gene TRBJ2-1, with 11 bases identical to TRBD1. Per the germline V gene, CDR1 is SGHNT and CDR2 is YYREEE (reference sequence). With V trimmed by 5 bases and J by 5 bases, 6 bases remained unmatched. CDR3 size: 15 residues. This chain's CDR3 is CASRGRDRGDNEQFF. Here the CDR3 DNA reads TGTGCCAGCAGGGGGCGGGACAGGGGGGACAATGAGCAGTTCTTC. Variable domain in full (rest from reference TRBV5-4 and TRBJ2-1): ETGVTQSPTHLIKTRGQQVTLRCSSQSGHNTVSWYQQALGQGPQFIFQYYREEENGRGNFPPRFSGLQFPNYSSELNVNALELDDSALYLCASRGRDRGDNEQFFGPGTRLTVL.

This clone was counted between two and nine times. This chain links TRBV6-5 with TRBJ1-1; D remains unclear. Trimming removed 6 bases at V and 9 bases at J, with 8 bases between. Germline V CDR1 and CDR2: MNHEY, SVGAGI. The CDR3 loop spans 10 amino acids. CDR3 protein: CASSLLKAFF. The CDR3 nucleotides are TGTGCCAGCAGCCTCCTAAAAGCTTTCTTT.

The V gene is TRBV19, the J gene TRBJ1-5; 7 nucleotides match TRBD1. J was trimmed by 0 bases and V by 1 base; bases with no gene match: 3. Germline V lookup: CDR1 LNHDA, CDR2 SQIVND (reference sequence). CDR3 length equals 16 residues. Here the CDR3 reads CASSIGPGGSNQPQHF. CDR3 sequence (DNA): TGTGCCAGTAGTATAGGGCCAGGGGGTAGCAATCAGCCCCAGCATTTT.

The V call is TRBV5-1, the J call TRBJ1-4, with D possibly being TRBD1 (5 bases). The germline V gene has CDR1 SGHRS and CDR2 YFSETQ. CDR3 size: 14 residues. Trimming shortened V by 0 bases and J by 6 bases, and 9 bases separated the two germline ends. The DNA of the CDR3 is TGCGCCAGCAGCTTGGCAGGGAAGGATGAAAAACTGTTTTTT. As protein: CASSLAGKDEKLFF.

The J gene is TRBJ2-1, the V gene TRBV4-2; D is ambiguous. Trimming removed 1 base at V and 9 bases at J, with 7 bases between. Germline V lookup: CDR1 LGHNA, CDR2 YNFKEQ. The CDR3 length is 12 residues. CDR3 sequence reads: CASSQAESEQFF. The CDR3, as DNA: TGTGCCAGCAGCCAAGCCGAAAGTGAGCAGTTCTTC.

The chain combines TRBV18 with TRBJ2-7; 7 bases map to TRBD1. The CDR3 consists of 14 residues. The germline V gene has CDR1 KGHSH and CDR2 LQKENI. The ends lost 4 bases at V and 3 bases at J; junction bases unmatched: 6. CDR3 nucleotide sequence: TGTGCCAGCTCACTTGGACAGGACTTCTACGAGCAGTACTTC. Translation gives CASSLGQDFYEQYF.